The TCR beta chain described here comes from a study of siplizumab effects on memory and regulatory T cells. Study outcomes and limitations: In roughly 80-97% of proliferating CD4+ or CD8+ clones, a naive or memory phenotype could not be assigned. In siplizumab cultures, the suppressive function of proliferating Tregs remained unconfirmed. Versus roughly 27% in controls, the mappable alloreactive CD4+ clones averaged approximately 64% Treg-derived with siplizumab. Fewer alloreactive sequences mapped to unstimulated CD4+ memory cells under siplizumab.

On this clone: Its antigen is not known.

Unmatched junction bases numbered 7, after V lost 4 bases and J lost 5 bases. The CDR3 is 14 residues long. TCRdb keeps only in-frame clones here, not all; method: immunoSEQ multiplex PCR. The sample includes fewer than 130,000 clones, 92% of them seen just once. The source is a human donor in good health. What was sequenced was CD4+ T cells sorted from blood. The chain uses TRBV23-1 and TRBJ2-7; 8 bases line up with TRBD1. TRBV23-1 falls under the ORF class, with uncertain function. CDR3 region: CASSPWTGRDEQYF. Here the CDR3 DNA reads TGCGCCAGCAGTCCGTGGACAGGGCGCGACGAGCAGTACTTC.